This T cell receptor (beta chain) comes out of a study of OX40 agonist ivuxolimab in advanced cancers. Study summary: Dose-escalation patients had hepatocellular carcinoma, melanoma, renal cell or head and neck cancer.

General study findings and limits: CD8+ T cells showed, on average, more clonal expansion than CD4+ cells. By week 6 at 0.1 to 3.0 mg/kg, blood CD4+ and CD8+ T cells had expanded clonally.

Of note for this clone: Its antigen is unknown. Other DNA variants within this sample encode the same CDR3.

Between the trimmed V and J ends, which lost 3 bases and 5 bases, there was a span of 10 bases. The V gene's germline CDR1 is SGHTA and CDR2 FQGTGA. This CDR3 is 14 amino acids long. The timepoints at which blood was sampled were baseline, cycle 4 day 1, and cycle 7 day 1. Profiled with immunoSEQ multiplex PCR; TCRdb holds only in-frame clones, not every one. The repertoire has 65,000 to 80,000 clones, 91% of them found once; the top ten carry 0.31%. The chain joins TRBV7-3 to TRBJ2-2, with D possibly being TRBD2 (6 bases). The TCR comes from an adult with an advanced solid tumor such as melanoma, head and neck, liver or kidney cancer. The sample was CD4+ or CD8+ T cells sorted from blood, taken in a trial of the OX40 agonist ivuxolimab. CDR3 protein: CASSFSGRTGELFF. As DNA, the CDR3 is TGTGCCAGCAGCTTCTCAGGGAGGACCGGGGAGCTGTTTTTT.